This entry features one TCR beta chain sequence. Assay: immunoSEQ multiplex PCR; the TCRdb copy retains only in-frame clones and omits some. This sample has 150,000 to 200,000 clones, with around 74% found just once. The data are from a study of blood T cell repertoires in COVID-19. Whole-study context: Sites in the United States, Italy and Spain provided acute and convalescent COVID-19 samples. PBMCs, B-cell-depleted T cells, or T cells provided the cDNA or gDNA that made up the material.

Seattle enrolled patients during active infection and tracked them longitudinally. The specimen was peripheral blood. This clonotype originated in a woman between 55 and 75 years old with COVID-19, enrolled during active disease.

CDR3 sequence reads: CASSWGQGGNYGYTF. The CDR3 DNA reads as TGTGCCAGCAGCTGGGGACAGGGAGGCAACTATGGCTACACCTTC. This sequence joins TRBV7-2 and TRBJ1-2; TRBD1 agrees at 9 bases. CDR3 length equals 15 residues. J lost 2 bases, V lost 4 bases, and 5 bases had no gene match. CDR1 and CDR2 from the germline V gene are SGHTA and FQGNSA.